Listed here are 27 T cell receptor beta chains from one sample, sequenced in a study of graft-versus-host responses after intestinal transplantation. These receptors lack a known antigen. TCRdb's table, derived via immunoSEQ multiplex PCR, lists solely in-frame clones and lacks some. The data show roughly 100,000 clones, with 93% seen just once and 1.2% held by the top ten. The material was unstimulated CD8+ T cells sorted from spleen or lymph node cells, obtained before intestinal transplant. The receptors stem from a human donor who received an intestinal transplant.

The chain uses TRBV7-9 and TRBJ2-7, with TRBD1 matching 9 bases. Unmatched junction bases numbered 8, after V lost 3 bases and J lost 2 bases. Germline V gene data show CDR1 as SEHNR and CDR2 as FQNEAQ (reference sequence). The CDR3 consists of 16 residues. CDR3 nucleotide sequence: TGTGCCAGCAGCTTCCCCAGGGGGACAGGGACCTACGAGCAGTACTTC. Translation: CASSFPRGTGTYEQYF.

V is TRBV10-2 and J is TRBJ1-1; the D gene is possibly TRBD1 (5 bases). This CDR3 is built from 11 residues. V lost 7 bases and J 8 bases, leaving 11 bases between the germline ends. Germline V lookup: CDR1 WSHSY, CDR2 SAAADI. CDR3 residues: CASTRGPEAFF. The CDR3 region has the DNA TGCGCCAGCACAAGGGGCCCCGAAGCTTTCTTT.

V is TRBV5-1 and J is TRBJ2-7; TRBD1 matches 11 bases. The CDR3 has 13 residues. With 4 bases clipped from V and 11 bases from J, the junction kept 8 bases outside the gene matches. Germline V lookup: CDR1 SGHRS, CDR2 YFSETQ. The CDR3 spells CASSLGQGAREYF. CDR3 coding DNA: TGCGCCAGCAGCCTTGGACAGGGGGCGCGGGAGTACTTC.

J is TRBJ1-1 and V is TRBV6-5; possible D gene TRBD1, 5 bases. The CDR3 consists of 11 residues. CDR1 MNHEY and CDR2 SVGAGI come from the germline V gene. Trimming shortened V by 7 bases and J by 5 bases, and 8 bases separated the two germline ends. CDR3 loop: CASKWGTEAFF. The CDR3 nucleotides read TGTGCCAGCAAGTGGGGGACTGAAGCTTTCTTT.

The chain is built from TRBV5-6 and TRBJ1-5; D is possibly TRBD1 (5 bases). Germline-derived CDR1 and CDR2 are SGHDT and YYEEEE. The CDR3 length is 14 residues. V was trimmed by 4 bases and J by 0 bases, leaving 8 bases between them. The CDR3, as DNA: TGTGCCAGCAGCCCAGGGTATAGCAATCAGCCCCAGCATTTT. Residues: CASSPGYSNQPQHF.

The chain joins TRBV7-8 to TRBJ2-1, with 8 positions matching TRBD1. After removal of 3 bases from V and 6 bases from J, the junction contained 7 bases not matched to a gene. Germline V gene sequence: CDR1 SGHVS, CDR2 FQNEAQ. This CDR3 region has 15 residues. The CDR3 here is CASSLGTGGRNEQFF. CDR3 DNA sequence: TGTGCCAGCAGCTTGGGGACAGGAGGCCGCAATGAGCAGTTCTTC.

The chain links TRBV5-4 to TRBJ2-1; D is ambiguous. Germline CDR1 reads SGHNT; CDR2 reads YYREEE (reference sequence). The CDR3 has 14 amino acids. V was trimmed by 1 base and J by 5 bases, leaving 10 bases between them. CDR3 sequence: CASSLSTANNEQFF. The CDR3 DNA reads TGTGCCAGCAGCTTGTCAACCGCGAACAATGAGCAGTTCTTC.

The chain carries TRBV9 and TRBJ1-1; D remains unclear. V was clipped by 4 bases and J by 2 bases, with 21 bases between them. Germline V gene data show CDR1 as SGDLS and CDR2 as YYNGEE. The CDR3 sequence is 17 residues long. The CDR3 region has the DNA TGTGCCAGCAGCCCAGCCTTGACAACCGGTTTTAACACTGAAGCTTTCTTT. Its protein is CASSPALTTGFNTEAFF.

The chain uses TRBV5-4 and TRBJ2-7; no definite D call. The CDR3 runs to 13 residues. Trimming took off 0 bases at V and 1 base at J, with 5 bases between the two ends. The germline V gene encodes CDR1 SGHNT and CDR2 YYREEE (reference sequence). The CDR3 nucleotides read TGTGCCAGCAGCTTGGACTATTCCTACGAGCAGTACTTC. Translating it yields CASSLDYSYEQYF.

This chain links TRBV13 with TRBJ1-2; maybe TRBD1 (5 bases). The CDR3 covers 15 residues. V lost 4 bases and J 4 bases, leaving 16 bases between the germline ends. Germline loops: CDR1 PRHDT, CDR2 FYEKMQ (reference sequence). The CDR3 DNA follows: TGTGCCAGCAGCTCATCGACAGCCCGATTCTATGGCTACACCTTC. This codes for CASSSSTARFYGYTF.

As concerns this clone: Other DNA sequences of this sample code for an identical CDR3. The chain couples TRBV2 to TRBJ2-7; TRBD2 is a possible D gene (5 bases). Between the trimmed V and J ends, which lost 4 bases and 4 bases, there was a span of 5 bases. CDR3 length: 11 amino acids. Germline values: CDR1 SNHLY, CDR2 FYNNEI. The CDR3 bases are TGTGCCAGCAGTGCGGGATACGAGCAGTACTTC. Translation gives CASSAGYEQYF.

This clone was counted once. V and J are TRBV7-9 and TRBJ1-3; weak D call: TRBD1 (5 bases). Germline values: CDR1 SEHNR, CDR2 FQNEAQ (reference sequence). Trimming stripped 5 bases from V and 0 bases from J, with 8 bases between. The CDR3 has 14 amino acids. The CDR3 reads CASSLQVSGNTIYF. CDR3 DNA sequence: TGTGCCAGCAGCCTACAGGTCTCTGGAAACACCATATATTTT.

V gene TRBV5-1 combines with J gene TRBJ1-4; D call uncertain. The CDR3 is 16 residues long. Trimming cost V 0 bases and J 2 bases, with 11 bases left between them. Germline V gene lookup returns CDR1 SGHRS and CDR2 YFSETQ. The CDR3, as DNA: TGCGCCAGCAGCTTGGGGGGTCAGGTCACTAATGAAAAACTGTTTTTT. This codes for CASSLGGQVTNEKLFF.

CDR3 amino acids: CASSMRLQRTNYGYTF. The CDR3 DNA reads TGTGCCAGTAGTATGAGACTCCAGCGTACTAACTATGGCTACACCTTC. The chain carries TRBV19 and TRBJ1-2; no firm D call. Germline CDR1 and CDR2: LNHDA and SQIVND (reference sequence). The CDR3 has 16 amino acids. The V gene lost 3 bases and the J gene lost 0 bases, with 14 bases spanning the gap.

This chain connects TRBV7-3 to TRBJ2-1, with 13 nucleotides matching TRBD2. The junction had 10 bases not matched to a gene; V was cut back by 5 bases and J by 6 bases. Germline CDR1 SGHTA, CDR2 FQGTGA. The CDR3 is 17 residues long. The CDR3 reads CASSPTSGGVAGNEQFF. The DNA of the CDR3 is TGTGCCAGCAGCCCCACTAGCGGGGGGGTTGCTGGCAATGAGCAGTTCTTC. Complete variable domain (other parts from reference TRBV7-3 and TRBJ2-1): GAGVSQTPSNKVTEKGKYVELRCDPISGHTALYWYRQSLGQGPEFLIYFQGTGAADDSGLPNDRFFAVRPEGSVSTLKIQRTERGDSAVYLCASSPTSGGVAGNEQFFGPGTRLTVL.

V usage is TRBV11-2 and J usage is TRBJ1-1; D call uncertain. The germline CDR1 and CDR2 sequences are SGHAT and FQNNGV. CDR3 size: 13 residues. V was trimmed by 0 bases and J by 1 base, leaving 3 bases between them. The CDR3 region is CASSLEWNTEAFF. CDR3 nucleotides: TGTGCCAGCAGCTTAGAGTGGAACACTGAAGCTTTCTTT.

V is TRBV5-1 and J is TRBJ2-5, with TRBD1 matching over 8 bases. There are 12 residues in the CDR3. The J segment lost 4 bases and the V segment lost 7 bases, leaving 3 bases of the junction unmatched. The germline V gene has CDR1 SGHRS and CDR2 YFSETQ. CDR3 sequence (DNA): TGCGCCAGCCGGACAGGGAGAGAGACCCAGTACTTC. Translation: CASRTGRETQYF.

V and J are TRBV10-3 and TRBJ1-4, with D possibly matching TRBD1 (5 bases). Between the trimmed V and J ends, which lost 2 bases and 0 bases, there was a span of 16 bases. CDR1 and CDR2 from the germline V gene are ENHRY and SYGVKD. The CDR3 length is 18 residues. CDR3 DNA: TGTGCCATCAGTGAGGCCCGGGACGGCGAGACAACTAATGAAAAACTGTTTTTT. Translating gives CAISEARDGETTNEKLFF.

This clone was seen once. DNA of the CDR3: TGTGCCAGCAGCGCTGAGGTCGGCCTACAGGGTAGTAACTATGGCTACACCTTC. Its protein is CASSAEVGLQGSNYGYTF. This chain joins TRBV9 and TRBJ1-2; D possibly corresponds to TRBD1 (6 bases). CDR3 length equals 18 residues. V was trimmed by 3 bases and J by 1 base, leaving 22 bases between them. Germline V CDR1 and CDR2: SGDLS, YYNGEE. Full variable domain (rest looked up from reference TRBV9 and TRBJ1-2): DSGVTQTPKHLITATGQRVTLRCSPRSGDLSVYWYQQSLDQGLQFLIQYYNGEERAKGNILERFSAQQFPDLHSELNLSSLELGDSALYFCASSAEVGLQGSNYGYTFGSGTRLTVV.

The CDR3 protein is CASSLGVGGELFF. In nucleotides, the CDR3 is TGTGCCAGCAGCTTGGGGGTGGGCGGGGAGCTGTTTTTT. This chain connects TRBV11-2 to TRBJ2-2; D may match TRBD1 or TRBD2 (5 bases each). CDR3 length equals 13 residues. The V end lost 3 bases, the J end lost 7 bases, and 9 bases lay between the germline ends. Germline V gene sequence: CDR1 SGHAT, CDR2 FQNNGV.

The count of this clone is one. CDR3: CASSPRVAGGIHNEQFF. CDR3 sequence (DNA): TGTGCCAGCAGCCCCCGGGTAGCGGGGGGGATCCACAATGAGCAGTTCTTC. The chain couples TRBV7-9 to TRBJ2-1; 11 nucleotides agree with TRBD2. Germline V gene sequence: CDR1 SEHNR, CDR2 FQNEAQ (reference sequence). The CDR3 is 17 amino acids. Losses at the gene ends were 5 bases for V and 5 bases for J; bases not matched to a gene: 11.

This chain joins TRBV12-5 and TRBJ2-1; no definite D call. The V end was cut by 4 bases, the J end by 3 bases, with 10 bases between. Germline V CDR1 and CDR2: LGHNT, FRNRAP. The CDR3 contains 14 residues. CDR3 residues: CASGSTDVYNEQFF. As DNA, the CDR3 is TGTGCTAGTGGTTCGACGGACGTCTACAATGAGCAGTTCTTC.

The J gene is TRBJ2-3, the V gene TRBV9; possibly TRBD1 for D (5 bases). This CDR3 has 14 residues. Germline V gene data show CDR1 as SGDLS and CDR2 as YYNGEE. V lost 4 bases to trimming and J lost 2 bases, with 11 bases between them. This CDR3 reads CASSPWGLTDTQYF. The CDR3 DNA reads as TGTGCCAGCAGCCCCTGGGGCCTCACAGATACGCAGTATTTT.

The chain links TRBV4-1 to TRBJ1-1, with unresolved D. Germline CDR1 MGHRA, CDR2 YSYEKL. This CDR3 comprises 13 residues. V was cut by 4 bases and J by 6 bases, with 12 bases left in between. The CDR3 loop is CASSPKASPEAFF. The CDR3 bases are TGCGCCAGCAGCCCTAAAGCATCCCCTGAAGCTTTCTTT.

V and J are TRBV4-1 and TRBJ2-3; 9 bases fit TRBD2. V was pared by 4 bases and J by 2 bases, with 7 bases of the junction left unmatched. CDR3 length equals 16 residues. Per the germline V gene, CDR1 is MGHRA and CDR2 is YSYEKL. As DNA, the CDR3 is TGCGCCAGCAGCCCGAAAGCGGGGGGCTACACAGATACGCAGTATTTT. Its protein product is CASSPKAGGYTDTQYF.

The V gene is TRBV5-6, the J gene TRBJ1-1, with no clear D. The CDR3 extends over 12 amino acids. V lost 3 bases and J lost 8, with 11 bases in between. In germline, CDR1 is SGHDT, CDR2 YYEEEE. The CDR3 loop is CASSSTRSEAFF. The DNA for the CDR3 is TGTGCCAGCAGCTCCACGAGGTCCGAAGCTTTCTTT. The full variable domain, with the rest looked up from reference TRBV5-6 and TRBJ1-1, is DAGVTQSPTHLIKTRGQQVTLRCSPKSGHDTVSWYQQALGQGPQFIFQYYEEEERQRGNFPDRFSGHQFPNYSSELNVNALLLGDSALYLCASSSTRSEAFFGQGTRLTVV.

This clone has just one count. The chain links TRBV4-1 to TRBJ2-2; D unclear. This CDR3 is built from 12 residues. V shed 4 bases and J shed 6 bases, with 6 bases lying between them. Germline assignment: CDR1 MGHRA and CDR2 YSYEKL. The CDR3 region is CASSRTAGELFF. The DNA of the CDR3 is TGCGCCAGCAGCCGAACGGCCGGGGAGCTGTTTTTT.